Presented here are 3 T cell receptor beta chains from one specimen sequenced in a study of T-cell memory formation after mild COVID-19. MiXCR was run by TCRdb on the 5' RACE reads, yielding one entry per CDR3 protein. Of over 450,000 distinct CDR3 sequences in the sample, over 20% were seen once. The specimen sequenced was PBMCs or a T cell subset sorted from them (not recorded which). These receptors were collected from an adult woman who had mild COVID-19 (a few samples of this study predate the infection). Cell type and time point are not known.

CDR3 DNA sequence: TGTGCCAGCAGCCGGGACCGAGGGGCAGAGACCCAGTACTTC. Protein: CASSRDRGAETQYF. This chain links TRBV7-2 with TRBJ2-5; D tentatively reads TRBD1 or TRBD2 (5 bases each). V shed 5 bases and J shed 4 bases, with 14 bases lying between them. The V gene's germline CDR1 is SGHTA and CDR2 FQGNSA. The CDR3 loop spans 14 amino acids.

This chain connects TRBV19 to TRBJ2-7, with 8 bases identical to TRBD2. CDR1 and CDR2 from the germline V gene are LNHDA and SQIVND (reference sequence). The trim removed 5 bases at V and 5 bases at J, leaving 11 bases unmatched. The CDR3 consists of 15 residues. The DNA of the CDR3 is TGTGCCAGTAGTGTCTTTGGCTCGGGAGGGAACGAGCAGTACTTC. Its translation is CASSVFGSGGNEQYF.

This clonotype was picked up a small number of times. The chain employs TRBV5-4 and TRBJ1-1; TRBD1 is a possible D gene (6 bases). Germline V gene data show CDR1 as SGHNT and CDR2 as YYREEE (reference sequence). The CDR3 is 14 residues long. The V end was cut by 4 bases, the J end by 0 bases, with 10 bases between. CDR3 bases: TGTGCCAGCAGCGGACAGTTGATGAACACTGAAGCTTTCTTT. Protein sequence: CASSGQLMNTEAFF.